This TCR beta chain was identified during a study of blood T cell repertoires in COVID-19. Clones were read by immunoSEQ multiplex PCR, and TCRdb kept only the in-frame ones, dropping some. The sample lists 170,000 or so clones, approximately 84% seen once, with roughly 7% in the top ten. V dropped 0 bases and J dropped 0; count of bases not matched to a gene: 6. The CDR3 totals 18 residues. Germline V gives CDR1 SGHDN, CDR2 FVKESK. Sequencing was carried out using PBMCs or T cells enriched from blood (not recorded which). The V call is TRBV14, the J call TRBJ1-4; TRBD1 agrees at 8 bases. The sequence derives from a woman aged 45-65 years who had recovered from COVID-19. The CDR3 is CASSQDRRGLTTNEKLFF. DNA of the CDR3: TGTGCCAGCAGCCAAGATCGCAGGGGGCTAACAACTAATGAAAAACTGTTTTTT. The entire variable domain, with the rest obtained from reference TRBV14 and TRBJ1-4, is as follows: EAGVTQFPSHSVIEKGQTVTLRCDPISGHDNLYWYRRVMGKEIKFLLHFVKESKQDESGMPNNRFLAERTGGTYSTLKVQPAELEDSGVYFCASSQDRRGLTTNEKLFFGSGTQLSVL.